The next 22 T cell receptor beta chains were all read from a single sample in a study of cytomegalovirus exposure and HLA in healthy donors. Vbeta (60) and Jbeta (13) primers were used in the PCR. TCRdb's copy holds only in-frame clones and misses some; the assay was immunoSEQ multiplex PCR. The listing records about 42,000 clones. The sample taken for sequencing was PBMCs. The receptors come from a young man in good health and CMV-seronegative.

The CDR3 DNA reads TGTGCCAGCAGATACAGGCAGATGAACACTGAAGCTTTCTTT. It specifies CASRYRQMNTEAFF. The V gene is TRBV6-1, the J gene TRBJ1-1; D is possibly TRBD1 (5 bases). The V gene lost 6 bases and the J gene lost 0 bases, with 11 bases spanning the gap. The CDR3 length is 14 residues. CDR1 MNHNS and CDR2 SASEGT come from the germline V gene.

The chain recombines TRBV4-3 with TRBJ2-7, with TRBD1 as a possible D gene (6 bases). Germline-derived CDR1 and CDR2 are LGHNA and YSLEER. The ends were cut back, 0 bases at V and 2 bases at J, with 11 bases in the middle. This CDR3 has 15 amino acids. This chain's CDR3 is CASSQEAGGPYEQYF. In nucleotides, the CDR3 is TGCGCCAGCAGCCAAGAGGCTGGGGGCCCCTACGAGCAGTACTTC.

The chain uses TRBV29-1 and TRBJ1-2; perhaps TRBD1 as D (6 bases). Germline CDR1 is SQVTM and CDR2 is ANQGSEA. The CDR3 length is 13 residues. Trimming took 7 bases from V and 2 from J, leaving 14 bases between them. The CDR3 here is CSAARQENYGYTF. CDR3 DNA: TGCAGCGCTGCGAGACAGGAAAACTATGGCTACACCTTC.

This chain links TRBV7-9 with TRBJ1-1; 8 bases fit TRBD1. This CDR3 is 14 amino acids long. Germline V gene sequence: CDR1 SEHNR, CDR2 FQNEAQ (reference sequence). Trimming took 7 bases from V and 3 from J; bases not matched to a gene: 7. The CDR3 coding sequence is TGTGCCAGCACCCCTCAGGGGGCGGACACTGAAGCTTTCTTT. Protein: CASTPQGADTEAFF.

V and J are TRBV5-1 and TRBJ1-2; TRBD1 is a possible D gene (6 bases). Germline CDR1 reads SGHRS; CDR2 reads YFSETQ. The length of the CDR3 is 14 residues. V lost 1 base and J 4 bases, leaving 11 bases between the germline ends. In DNA form, the CDR3 reads TGCGCCAGCAGCTTGACGACAGGAGGCTATGGCTACACCTTC. It yields the protein CASSLTTGGYGYTF. Variable domain in full (rest from reference TRBV5-1 and TRBJ1-2): KAGVTQTPRYLIKTRGQQVTLSCSPISGHRSVSWYQQTPGQGLQFLFEYFSETQRNKGNFPGRFSGRQFSNSRSEMNVSTLELGDSALYLCASSLTTGGYGYTFGSGTRLTVV.

The chain has TRBV30 and TRBJ2-7; D remains ambiguous. This CDR3 region has 13 residues. V was cut by 4 bases and J by 6 bases, with 16 bases left in between. CDR1 and CDR2 (germline): GTSNPN, SVGIG (reference sequence). In DNA, the CDR3 is TGTGCCTGGATGCACCACCGCGCCTCCGAGCAGTACTTC. Amino acid sequence: CAWMHHRASEQYF. Full variable domain (outside the CDR3, taken from reference TRBV30 and TRBJ2-7): SQTIHQWPATLVQPVGSPLSLECTVEGTSNPNLYWYRQAAGRGLQLLFYSVGIGQISSEVPQNLSASRPQDRQFILSSKKLLLSDSGFYLCAWMHHRASEQYFGPGTRLTVT.

The chain joins TRBV4-1 to TRBJ2-2; 10 bases line up with TRBD2. This CDR3 has 17 amino acids. With V trimmed by 1 base and J by 1 base, 3 bases remained unmatched. Germline loops: CDR1 MGHRA, CDR2 YSYEKL. The DNA for the CDR3 is TGCGCCAGCAGCCAAGTAGGACTAGCGGAGAACACCGGGGAGCTGTTTTTT. It specifies CASSQVGLAENTGELFF.

This chain joins TRBV5-1 and TRBJ2-2, with 9 bases lining up with TRBD1. Germline values: CDR1 SGHRS, CDR2 YFSETQ. V shed 3 bases and J 2 bases; nucleotides not matched to a gene: 2. There are 15 residues in the CDR3. In DNA form, the CDR3 reads TGCGCCAGCAGCTGGGGACAGGGTAACACCGGGGAGCTGTTTTTT. This encodes CASSWGQGNTGELFF.

The V and J genes are TRBV18 and TRBJ2-7; the D is unclear. The CDR3 is 12 amino acids. The ends were cut back, 6 bases at V and 2 bases at J, with 8 bases in the middle. The V gene's germline CDR1 is KGHSH and CDR2 LQKENI. This CDR3 reads CASSPLTYEQYF. CDR3 sequence (DNA): TGTGCCAGCTCTCCCCTAACCTACGAGCAGTACTTC.

The chain combines TRBV4-3 with TRBJ1-4; possibly TRBD1 for D (5 bases). The CDR3 spans 17 residues. Trimming removed 0 bases at V and 5 bases at J, with 16 bases between. Germline V gene sequence: CDR1 LGHNA, CDR2 YSLEER. The CDR3 loop reads CASSQDPRAHQNEKLFF. CDR3 sequence (DNA): TGCGCCAGCAGCCAAGACCCCAGGGCGCACCAGAATGAAAAACTGTTTTTT.

The chain employs TRBV25-1 and TRBJ2-2, with 12 bases lining up with TRBD2. V was clipped by 8 bases and J by 2 bases; unmatched bases: 6. Germline V gene sequence: CDR1 MGHDK, CDR2 SYGVNS. The CDR3 totals 16 residues. The CDR3 DNA reads as TGTGCCAGCGCTCTAGCGGGAGGGGGAAACACCGGGGAGCTGTTTTTT. Amino acid sequence: CASALAGGGNTGELFF.

The chain carries TRBV29-1 and TRBJ2-3; 10 bases map to TRBD2. J gave up 1 base and V 7 bases, and 8 bases lay outside the gene matches. Germline assignment: CDR1 SQVTM and CDR2 ANQGSEA. The CDR3 has 15 residues. The CDR3 DNA reads as TGCAGCGCCGCCGGGACTAGCGAGGGCACAGATACGCAGTATTTT. Its translation: CSAAGTSEGTDTQYF.

The J gene is TRBJ2-3, the V gene TRBV13; TRBD2 might be the D (5 bases). V was clipped by 5 bases and J by 9 bases, with 15 bases between them. Germline V gene lookup returns CDR1 PRHDT and CDR2 FYEKMQ (reference sequence). The CDR3 extends over 13 amino acids. The CDR3 loop is CASSHRGLLTQYF. The CDR3 DNA is TGTGCCAGCAGCCACCGCGGGCTTCTAACGCAGTATTTT. Combining the CDR3 with reference TRBV13 and TRBJ2-3 gives the whole variable domain AAGVIQSPRHLIKEKRETATLKCYPIPRHDTVYWYQQGPGQDPQFLISFYEKMQSDKGSIPDRFSAQQFSDYHSELNMSSLELGDSALYFCASSHRGLLTQYFGPGTRLTVL.

The chain is built from TRBV7-8 and TRBJ2-7; 11 positions agree with TRBD2. The CDR3 has 14 amino acids. The V segment lost 9 bases and the J segment 3 bases; nucleotides outside the gene matches: 7. Germline assignment: CDR1 SGHVS and CDR2 FQNEAQ. As DNA, the CDR3 is TGTGCCAGTGCTGTCCTAGCGGGAGGCTACGAGCAGTACTTC. Translation: CASAVLAGGYEQYF.

The chain links TRBV5-4 to TRBJ2-7; D gene uncertain. Deletions cut 1 base from V and 0 bases from J, with 8 bases between. The germline V gene encodes CDR1 SGHNT and CDR2 YYREEE (reference sequence). This CDR3 comprises 14 residues. CDR3 sequence reads: CASSLYSFSYEQYF. CDR3 sequence (DNA): TGTGCCAGCAGCTTGTATAGCTTCTCCTACGAGCAGTACTTC.

CDR3: CASSAGPPGNGANVLTF. The CDR3 DNA reads as TGTGCCAGCAGCGCGGGGCCCCCCGGGAATGGGGCCAACGTCCTGACTTTC. The V and J genes are TRBV6-4 and TRBJ2-6, with D tentatively TRBD2 (6 bases). V was trimmed by 6 bases and J by 3 bases, leaving 18 bases between them. This CDR3 has 17 amino acids. Looked up from germline, CDR1 is MRHNA and CDR2 is SNTAGT.

This chain joins TRBV7-2 and TRBJ2-7, with 7 bases fitting TRBD2. V trimming: 9 bases; J trimming: 3 bases; junction bases outside the gene matches: 8. This CDR3 region has 13 residues. The V gene's germline CDR1 is SGHTA and CDR2 FQGNSA. In DNA form, the CDR3 reads TGTGCCAGTCGAGGGGCTAGCGGCTACGAGCAGTACTTC. Translated: CASRGASGYEQYF.

The chain links TRBV29-1 to TRBJ2-2; D may be TRBD2 (5 bases). CDR1 is SQVTM and CDR2 is ANQGSEA in the germline V gene. The CDR3 spans 14 residues. Trimming shortened V by 4 bases and J by 6 bases, and 15 bases separated the two germline ends. The CDR3 is CSVGRAPGAGELFF. CDR3 DNA: TGCAGCGTTGGTCGGGCCCCCGGGGCCGGGGAGCTGTTTTTT.

This chain connects TRBV11-2 to TRBJ2-7; TRBD2 matches at 14 bases. The V segment lost 8 bases and the J segment 6 bases; nucleotides outside the gene matches: 6. The CDR3 sequence is 14 residues long. Germline V lookup: CDR1 SGHAT, CDR2 FQNNGV. CDR3 residues: CASSGTSGSGEQYF. CDR3 nucleotide sequence: TGTGCCAGCTCCGGGACTAGCGGGAGCGGCGAGCAGTACTTC.

The CDR3 DNA reads as TGTGCCAGCAGTGAACTGGGACAGGGGTACACTGAAGCTTTCTTT. This sequence encodes CASSELGQGYTEAFF. The genes are TRBV6-1 and TRBJ1-1; 10 nucleotides agree with TRBD1. The CDR3 runs to 15 residues. Germline assignment: CDR1 MNHNS and CDR2 SASEGT. The junction had 3 bases not matched to a gene; V was cut back by 2 bases and J by 3 bases.

The chain carries TRBV14 and TRBJ2-7; 10 bases align to TRBD2. The CDR3 contains 15 residues. The germline gives CDR1 SGHDN, CDR2 FVKESK. The trim removed 7 bases at V and 0 bases at J, leaving 6 bases unmatched. In DNA, the CDR3 is TGTGCCAGCACCCTACTAGCGGGGTCCTCCTACGAGCAGTACTTC. It specifies CASTLLAGSSYEQYF.

The V and J genes are TRBV4-3 and TRBJ2-2; weak D call: TRBD2 (7 bases). V lost 0 bases and J 7 bases, leaving 15 bases between the germline ends. The CDR3 is 16 amino acids. The germline CDR1 and CDR2 sequences are LGHNA and YSLEER. DNA of the CDR3: TGCGCCAGCAGCCAAGATGAGGCGGGGGCGGTCGGGGAGCTGTTTTTT. It translates to CASSQDEAGAVGELFF.